Shown below are 16 T cell receptor beta chains from a single sample sequenced in a study of blood T cell repertoires in COVID-19. Sequenced by immunoSEQ multiplex PCR; TCRdb stores in-frame clones only, minus some. The repertoire includes roughly 320,000 clones, around 84% of them detected once, and 1% to 1.5% sits in the top ten. The sample comprised peripheral blood. Every receptor here comes from a man aged 70 or older with acute or convalescent COVID-19.

CDR3 region: CASKRQGTSPLHF. The CDR3 DNA sequence: TGTGCCAGCAAGAGACAGGGGACCTCACCCCTCCACTTT. The chain has TRBV6-5 and TRBJ1-6, with TRBD1 identical over 8 bases. CDR1 is MNHEY, CDR2 SVGAGI, per germline. V lost 7 bases, J lost 10 bases, and 6 bases stayed unmatched. The CDR3 spans 13 residues.

The chain carries TRBV30 and TRBJ2-2; D uncertain. CDR3 length: 13 residues. The V and J ends lost 0 bases and 6 bases respectively, with 8 bases between them. The germline CDR1 and CDR2 sequences are GTSNPN and SVGIG (reference sequence). CDR3 sequence (DNA): TGTGCCTGGAGTGTTAGTTTCGCCGGGGAGCTGTTTTTT. Protein sequence: CAWSVSFAGELFF.

This clone has ten or more counts. The chain is built from TRBV29-1 and TRBJ1-5; D ambiguous. The V and J ends lost 6 bases and 0 bases respectively, with 12 bases between them. Germline V gives CDR1 SQVTM, CDR2 ANQGSEA. The CDR3 is 14 residues long. CDR3 amino acids: CSVKDGLSNQPQHF. Written as DNA, the CDR3 is TGCAGCGTCAAAGACGGACTTAGCAATCAGCCCCAGCATTTT. The full variable domain, in which reference TRBV29-1 and TRBJ1-5 provide the parts outside the CDR3, is SAVISQKPSRDICQRGTSLTIQCQVDSQVTMMFWYRQQPGQSLTLIATANQGSEATYESGFVIDKFPISRPNLTFSTLTVSNMSPEDSSIYLCSVKDGLSNQPQHFGDGTRLSIL.

J is TRBJ2-5 and V is TRBV10-3; D perhaps matches TRBD1 (5 bases). Trimming pared 2 bases from V and 4 bases from J, leaving 14 bases between. This CDR3 is 15 amino acids long. CDR1 and CDR2 (germline): ENHRY, SYGVKD. DNA of the CDR3: TGTGCCATCAGTGAGGCACCAGGGATCGGAGAGACCCAGTACTTC. Translation gives CAISEAPGIGETQYF.

V is TRBV4-3 and J is TRBJ1-3; TRBD1 matches at 7 bases. CDR3 size: 15 residues. J gave up 0 bases and V 3 bases, and 2 bases lay outside the gene matches. Germline-derived CDR1 and CDR2 are LGHNA and YSLEER. The CDR3: CASSQNRGSGNTIYF. In nucleotides, the CDR3 is TGCGCCAGCAGCCAGAACAGGGGCTCTGGAAACACCATATATTTT.

Worth noting for this clone: A junction end diverges from the germline sequence, so it may reflect a read error. DNA for the CDR3: TGTGCCAGTAGTATACCGGGACTGGCCTATAATGAGCAGTTCTTC. It codes for CASSIPGLAYNEQFF. The gene calls are TRBV19 and TRBJ2-1; perhaps TRBD2 as D (6 bases). This CDR3 is 15 amino acids long. Germline loops: CDR1 LNHDA, CDR2 SQIVND (reference sequence).

The rearrangement uses TRBV28 and TRBJ1-6; D is uncertain. This CDR3 has 17 residues. Trimming stripped 4 bases from V and 5 bases from J, with 18 bases between. The germline V gene has CDR1 MDHEN and CDR2 SYDVKM. The CDR3 sequence: CASSSFRNSPNNSPLHF. The CDR3 coding sequence is TGTGCCAGCAGTTCTTTCCGAAACAGTCCCAATAATTCACCCCTCCACTTT. The full variable domain, its missing parts supplied by reference TRBV28 and TRBJ1-6, is DVKVTQSSRYLVKRTGEKVFLECVQDMDHENMFWYRQDPGLGLRLIYFSYDVKMKEKGDIPEGYSVSREKKERFSLILESASTNQTSMYLCASSSFRNSPNNSPLHFGNGTRLTVT.

J is TRBJ2-1 and V is TRBV5-1; D ambiguous. V shed 4 bases and J shed 0 bases, with 11 bases lying between them. Germline CDR1 reads SGHRS; CDR2 reads YFSETQ. This CDR3 spans 15 amino acids. CDR3: CASSALPISYNEQFF. CDR3 bases: TGCGCCAGCAGCGCTCTCCCTATCTCCTACAATGAGCAGTTCTTC.

Here the CDR3 DNA reads TGTGCCAGCAGTGAGGCAGGGGGCGCGGGGGAAGCTTTCTTT. Protein: CASSEAGGAGEAFF. V is TRBV2 and J is TRBJ1-1, with 8 bases identical to TRBD1. Trimming at V came to 3 bases and at J to 8 bases, leaving 8 bases not matched to a gene. In germline, CDR1 is SNHLY, CDR2 FYNNEI. The length of the CDR3 is 14 residues.

The chain joins TRBV12-3 or TRBV12-4 to TRBJ2-7, with D possibly TRBD2 on 5 matching bases. The CDR3 is made up of 13 amino acids. Trimming took off 3 bases at V and 5 bases at J, with 11 bases between the two ends. The CDR3 here is CASSFLEGHEQYF. Here the CDR3 DNA reads TGTGCCAGCAGTTTTCTAGAGGGCCACGAGCAGTACTTC.

The rearrangement links TRBV5-1 to TRBJ2-7; unclear D gene. The CDR3 spans 13 residues. Trimming removed 0 bases at V and 3 bases at J, with 7 bases between. Germline CDR1 and CDR2: SGHRS and YFSETQ. In nucleotides, the CDR3 is TGCGCCAGCAGCTTGGACAGATACTACGAGCAGTACTTC. Encoded protein: CASSLDRYYEQYF.

This rearrangement joins TRBV7-9 to TRBJ2-7; 9 bases align to TRBD2. Per germline, CDR1 SEHNR and CDR2 FQNEAQ (reference sequence). The junction had 3 bases not matched to a gene; V was cut back by 4 bases and J by 2 bases. The CDR3 runs to 14 residues. CDR3 loop: CASSSSGIAYEQYF. For the CDR3, the DNA is TGTGCCAGCAGCTCTAGCGGGATAGCCTACGAGCAGTACTTC.

This chain joins TRBV4-2 and TRBJ1-2; perhaps TRBD1 as D (5 bases). Per germline, CDR1 LGHNA and CDR2 YNFKEQ. The V end was cut by 3 bases, the J end by 6 bases, with 11 bases between. The CDR3 has 13 amino acids. The CDR3 spells CASSQSAGDGYTF. Written as DNA, the CDR3 is TGTGCCAGCAGCCAGAGTGCGGGGGATGGCTACACCTTC.

J is TRBJ2-7 and V is TRBV19; possibly TRBD1 for D (5 bases). Germline CDR1 is LNHDA and CDR2 is SQIVND (reference sequence). V gave up 4 bases and J gave up 6 bases, with 13 bases separating them. The CDR3 length is 13 residues. CDR3 in amino acids: CASSTLDRGEQYF. The DNA of the CDR3 is TGTGCCAGTAGTACCTTAGACAGAGGCGAGCAGTACTTC.

The rearrangement links TRBV5-1 to TRBJ2-5, with 10 bases lining up with TRBD2. There are 17 residues in the CDR3. The V and J ends lost 0 bases and 5 bases, in that order; junction bases with no gene match: 10. Germline V lookup: CDR1 SGHRS, CDR2 YFSETQ. CDR3 protein: CASSLVGASGSLETQYF. The CDR3 DNA is TGCGCCAGCAGCTTGGTGGGGGCTAGCGGGAGTCTGGAGACCCAGTACTTC.

This chain connects TRBV7-8 to TRBJ1-3; D is uncertain. Trimming left V 1 base short and J 1 base short, with 11 bases between. Germline loops: CDR1 SGHVS, CDR2 FQNEAQ. CDR3 length: 16 residues. The CDR3: CASSLEVGGSGNTIYF. The CDR3 DNA reads as TGTGCCAGCAGCTTAGAGGTCGGAGGGTCTGGAAACACCATATATTTT. Using reference TRBV7-8 and TRBJ1-3 for the parts outside the CDR3, the full variable domain is GAGVSQSPRYKVAKRGQDVALRCDPISGHVSLFWYQQALGQGPEFLTYFQNEAQLDKSGLPSDRFFAERPEGSVSTLKIQRTQQEDSAVYLCASSLEVGGSGNTIYFGEGSWLTVV.